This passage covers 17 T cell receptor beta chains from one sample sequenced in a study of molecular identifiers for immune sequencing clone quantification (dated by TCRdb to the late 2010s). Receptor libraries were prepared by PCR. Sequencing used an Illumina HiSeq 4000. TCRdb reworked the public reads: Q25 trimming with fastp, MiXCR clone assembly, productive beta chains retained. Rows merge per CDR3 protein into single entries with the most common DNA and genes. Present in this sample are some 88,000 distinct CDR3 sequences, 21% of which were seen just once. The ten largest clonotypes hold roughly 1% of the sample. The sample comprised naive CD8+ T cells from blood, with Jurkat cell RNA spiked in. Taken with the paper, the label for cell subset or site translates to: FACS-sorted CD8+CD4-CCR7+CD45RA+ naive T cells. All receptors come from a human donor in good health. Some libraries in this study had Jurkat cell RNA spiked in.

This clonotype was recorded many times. CDR3 nucleotide sequence: TGTGCCAGCAGCTTCCGAGGGAGCAGCCACGAGCAGTACTTC. Protein sequence: CASSFRGSSHEQYF. The chain joins TRBV5-4 to TRBJ2-7, with D perhaps matching TRBD2 (5 bases). Germline V gene sequence: CDR1 SGHNT, CDR2 YYREEE (reference sequence). V was trimmed by 2 bases and J by 5 bases, leaving 14 bases between them. The CDR3 is 14 amino acids.

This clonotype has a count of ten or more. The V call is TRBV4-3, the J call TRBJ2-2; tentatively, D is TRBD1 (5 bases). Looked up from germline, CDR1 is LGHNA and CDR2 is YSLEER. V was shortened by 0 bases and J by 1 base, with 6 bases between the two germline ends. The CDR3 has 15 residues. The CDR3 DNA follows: TGCGCCAGCAGCCAAGATGGACAGAACACCGGGGAGCTGTTTTTT. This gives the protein CASSQDGQNTGELFF.

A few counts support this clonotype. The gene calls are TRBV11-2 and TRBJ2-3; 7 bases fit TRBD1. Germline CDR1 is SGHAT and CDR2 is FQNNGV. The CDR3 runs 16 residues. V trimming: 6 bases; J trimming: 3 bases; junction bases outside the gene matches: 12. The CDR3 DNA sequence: TGTGCCAGCAGTCTACTCACAGGGGAAATGACAGATACGCAGTATTTT. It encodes CASSLLTGEMTDTQYF.

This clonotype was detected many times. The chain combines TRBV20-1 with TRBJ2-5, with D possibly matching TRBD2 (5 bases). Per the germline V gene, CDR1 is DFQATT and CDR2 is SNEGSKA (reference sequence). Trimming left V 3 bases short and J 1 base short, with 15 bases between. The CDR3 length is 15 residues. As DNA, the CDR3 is TGCAGTGCTAGGACGGAGGAGAGGCTCCAAGAGACCCAGTACTTC. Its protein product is CSARTEERLQETQYF.

CDR3 loop: CASSLVGNTQYF. In DNA form, the CDR3 reads TGTGCCAGCAGTTTAGTGGGAAATACGCAGTATTTT. The chain uses TRBV12-3 or TRBV12-4 and TRBJ2-3; D ambiguous. The CDR3 sequence is 12 residues long. V was shortened by 1 base and J by 7 bases, with 6 bases between the two germline ends.

The CDR3 loop is CASSPTGLARETQYF. CDR3 DNA: TGTGCCAGCAGCCCAACGGGACTAGCACGGGAGACCCAGTACTTC. This rearrangement joins TRBV7-9 to TRBJ2-5; 9 bases match TRBD2. CDR3 length: 15 residues. CDR1 and CDR2 (germline): SEHNR, FQNEAQ (reference sequence). V was clipped by 5 bases and J by 5 bases; unmatched bases: 9.

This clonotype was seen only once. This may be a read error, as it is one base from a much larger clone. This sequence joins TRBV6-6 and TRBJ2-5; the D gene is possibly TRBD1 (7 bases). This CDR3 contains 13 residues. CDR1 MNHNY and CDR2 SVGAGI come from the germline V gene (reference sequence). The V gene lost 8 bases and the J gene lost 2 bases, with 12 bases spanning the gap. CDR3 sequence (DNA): TGTGCCAGCGGCCAGGGGGGACAAGAGACCCAGTACTTC. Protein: CASGQGGQETQYF.

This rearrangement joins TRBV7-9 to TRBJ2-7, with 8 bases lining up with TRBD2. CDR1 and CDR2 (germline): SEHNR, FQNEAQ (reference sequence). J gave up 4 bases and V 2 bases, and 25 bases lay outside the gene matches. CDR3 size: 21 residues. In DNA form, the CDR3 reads TGTGCCAGCAGCTTAAGTCCTTCGGGGGACTTTAGCGGGGCTCGTCTGTACGAGCAGTACTTC. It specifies CASSLSPSGDFSGARLYEQYF.

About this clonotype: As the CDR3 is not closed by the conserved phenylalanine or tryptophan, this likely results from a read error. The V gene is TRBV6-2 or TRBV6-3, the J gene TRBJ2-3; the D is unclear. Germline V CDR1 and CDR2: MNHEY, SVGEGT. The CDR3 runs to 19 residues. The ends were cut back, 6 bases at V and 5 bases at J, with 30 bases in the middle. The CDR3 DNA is TGTGCCAGCAGACCGTTAGAGACCAACCCTATAGAAAGGCGAGATACGCAGTATCTT. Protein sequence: CASRPLETNPIERRDTQYL.

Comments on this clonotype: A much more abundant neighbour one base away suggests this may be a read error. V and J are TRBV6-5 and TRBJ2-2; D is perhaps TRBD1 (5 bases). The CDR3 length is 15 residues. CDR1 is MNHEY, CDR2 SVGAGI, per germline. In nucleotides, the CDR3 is TGTGTCAGCAGTTACGAAGACAGGAACACCGGGGAGCTGTTTTTT. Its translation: CVSSYEDRNTGELFF.

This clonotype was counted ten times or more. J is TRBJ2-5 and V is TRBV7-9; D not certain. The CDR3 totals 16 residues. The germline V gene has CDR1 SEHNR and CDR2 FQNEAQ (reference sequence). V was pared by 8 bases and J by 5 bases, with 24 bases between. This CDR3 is CASYSVGGPRVETQYF. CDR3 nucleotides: TGTGCCAGCTACAGCGTTGGCGGCCCTAGGGTGGAGACCCAGTACTTC.

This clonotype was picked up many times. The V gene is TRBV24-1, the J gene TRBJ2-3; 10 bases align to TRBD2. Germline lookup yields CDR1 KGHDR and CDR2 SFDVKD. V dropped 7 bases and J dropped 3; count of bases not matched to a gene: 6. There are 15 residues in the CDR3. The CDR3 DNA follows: TGTGCCACCAGCCGGACTAGCGGCTGGACAGATACGCAGTATTTT. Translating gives CATSRTSGWTDTQYF.

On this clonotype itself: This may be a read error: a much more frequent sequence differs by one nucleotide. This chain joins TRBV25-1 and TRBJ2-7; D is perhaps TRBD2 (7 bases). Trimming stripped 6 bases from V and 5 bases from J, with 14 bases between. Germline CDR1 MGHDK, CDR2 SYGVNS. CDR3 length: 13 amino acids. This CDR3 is CASRGGAAHEQYF. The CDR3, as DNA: TGTGCCAGCAGGGGGGGGGCAGCCCACGAGCAGTACTTC.

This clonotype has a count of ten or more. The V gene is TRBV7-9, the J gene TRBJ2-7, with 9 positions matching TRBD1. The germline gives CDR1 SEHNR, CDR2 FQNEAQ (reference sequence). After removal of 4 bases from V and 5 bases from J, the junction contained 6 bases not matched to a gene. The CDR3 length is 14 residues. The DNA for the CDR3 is TGTGCCAGCAGCTACGGGACAGGGATCGACGAGCAGTACTTC. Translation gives CASSYGTGIDEQYF.

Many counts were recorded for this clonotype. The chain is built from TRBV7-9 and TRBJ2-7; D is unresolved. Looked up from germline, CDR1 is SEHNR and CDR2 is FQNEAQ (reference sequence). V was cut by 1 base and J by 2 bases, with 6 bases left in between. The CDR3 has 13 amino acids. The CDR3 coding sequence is TGTGCCAGCAGCTTAGTGGTCGCCTACGAGCAGTACTTC. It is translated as CASSLVVAYEQYF.

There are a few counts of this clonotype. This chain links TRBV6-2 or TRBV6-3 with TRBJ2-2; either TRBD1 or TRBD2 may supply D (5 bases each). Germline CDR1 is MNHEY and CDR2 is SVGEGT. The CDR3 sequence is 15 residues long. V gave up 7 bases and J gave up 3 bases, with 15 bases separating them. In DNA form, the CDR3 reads TGTGCCAGCACCCCTTTTCGGGGCTACACCGGGGAGCTGTTTTTT. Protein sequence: CASTPFRGYTGELFF.

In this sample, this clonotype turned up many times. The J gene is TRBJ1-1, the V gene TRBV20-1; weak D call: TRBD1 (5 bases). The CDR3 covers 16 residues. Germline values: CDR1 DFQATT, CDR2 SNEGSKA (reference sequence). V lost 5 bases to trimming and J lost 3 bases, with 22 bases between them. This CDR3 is CSASHGGKEGYTEAFF. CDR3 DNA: TGCAGTGCTTCCCATGGGGGGAAGGAGGGGTACACTGAAGCTTTCTTT.